The 31 T cell receptor beta chains in this list originate from one sample, sequenced in a study of blood T cell repertoires in COVID-19 (dated by TCRdb to 2018 to 2020). The library was made by the immunoSEQ multiplex PCR assay. Entries here come from immuneACCESS through TCRdb and include only in-frame sequences with V and J called. Some clones fail to appear in such tables; in the studies checked, an unresolved V gene covers under half of the shortfall, and the cause of the remainder is unknown. Present in this sample are 250,000 to 300,000 clones, roughly 89% of which were seen just once. The ten largest clones capture less than 1% of the sample. The material sequenced was peripheral blood. The receptors stem from a woman in her 40s who had recovered from COVID-19.

This clone appeared once. This chain joins TRBV11-2 and TRBJ2-1; 10 bases line up with TRBD2. The CDR3 consists of 16 residues. Germline values: CDR1 SGHAT, CDR2 FQNNGV. V shed 8 bases, J shed 7 bases, and the junction held 14 bases outside the gene matches. The CDR3 DNA sequence: TGTGCCAGCCAAGCAGGAGCGGGAGGGTTGTGGAATGAGCAGTTCTTC. Translating it yields CASQAGAGGLWNEQFF.

This chain uses TRBV6-5 with TRBJ2-7; weak D call: TRBD1 (5 bases). V lost 0 bases, J lost 3 bases, and 12 bases lay in between. The CDR3 is made up of 15 amino acids. Germline lookup yields CDR1 MNHEY and CDR2 SVGAGI. CDR3 bases: TGTGCCAGCAGTTACTCGCCGACAGATAGCTACGAGCAGTACTTC. Its protein product is CASSYSPTDSYEQYF.

This clone showed up many times. The CDR3 is CSVDGEGSGSQETQYF. The CDR3 region has the DNA TGCAGCGTTGATGGGGAAGGTAGCGGGAGTCAAGAGACCCAGTACTTC. The chain couples TRBV29-1 to TRBJ2-5; 9 positions agree with TRBD2. Trimming cost V 3 bases and J 2 bases; bases outside gene matches: 10. The CDR3 runs to 16 residues. Germline assignment: CDR1 SQVTM and CDR2 ANQGSEA.

This chain uses TRBV27 with TRBJ2-7; D unclear. The V gene lost 7 bases and the J gene lost 1 base, with 14 bases spanning the gap. The CDR3 covers 14 residues. CDR1 is MNHEY and CDR2 is SMNVEV in the germline V gene (reference sequence). The CDR3, as DNA: TGTGCCAGCACCCAATTGGGCAGTTCCTACGAGCAGTACTTC. Its translation: CASTQLGSSYEQYF.

Here the CDR3 reads CSVETDSGNTIYF. The CDR3 DNA reads as TGCAGCGTAGAGACAGACTCTGGAAACACCATATATTTT. V and J are TRBV29-1 and TRBJ1-3, with TRBD1 as a possible D gene (5 bases). The CDR3 is 13 amino acids. V gave up 6 bases and J gave up 0 bases, with 9 bases separating them. Germline V lookup: CDR1 SQVTM, CDR2 ANQGSEA.

The chain recombines TRBV7-2 with TRBJ2-5, with 7 bases lining up with TRBD1. The trim removed 7 bases at V and 7 bases at J, leaving 18 bases unmatched. The V gene's germline CDR1 is SGHTA and CDR2 FQGNSA. This CDR3 contains 16 residues. The CDR3 bases are TGTGCCAGCACCCTAGGGGGCTGGGCAACCGCTGGGACCCAGTACTTC. Translating it yields CASTLGGWATAGTQYF.

The rearrangement joins TRBV6-6 to TRBJ2-3, with 10 positions matching TRBD2. Germline V CDR1 and CDR2: MNHNY, SVGAGI (reference sequence). The V and J ends lost 5 bases and 4 bases, in that order; junction bases with no gene match: 9. CDR3 size: 16 residues. The CDR3 here is CASSTPDSGRPDTQYF. The CDR3 DNA follows: TGTGCCAGCAGTACCCCCGATAGCGGGAGGCCAGATACGCAGTATTTT.

This clone appeared a single time. The chain has TRBV18 and TRBJ2-5, with D possibly TRBD1 on 5 matching bases. Germline V gene data show CDR1 as KGHSH and CDR2 as LQKENI. Trimming removed 3 bases from V and 2 bases from J, with 10 bases in between. The CDR3 length is 14 residues. CDR3 sequence: CASSPNDSQETQYF. DNA of the CDR3: TGTGCCAGCTCACCGAACGACAGTCAAGAGACCCAGTACTTC.

The V gene is TRBV29-1, the J gene TRBJ2-3; tentatively, D is TRBD2 (6 bases). Trimming stripped 6 bases from V and 2 bases from J, with 12 bases between. This CDR3 region has 13 residues. The germline gives CDR1 SQVTM, CDR2 ANQGSEA. CDR3 nucleotides: TGCAGCGTGGGAGCGGGCTCCACAGATACGCAGTATTTT. This encodes CSVGAGSTDTQYF.

The chain recombines TRBV9 with TRBJ2-7; 8 bases agree with TRBD2. The CDR3 spans 15 residues. V was clipped by 4 bases and J by 3 bases; unmatched bases: 9. Germline CDR1 SGDLS, CDR2 YYNGEE. In nucleotides, the CDR3 is TGTGCCAGCAGCCCGGGGGGGTCAGGAGACTACGAGCAGTACTTC. Its protein product is CASSPGGSGDYEQYF.

This chain links TRBV25-1 with TRBJ2-7, with 8 bases that match TRBD1. J lost 9 bases, V lost 2 bases, and 3 bases had no gene match. The CDR3 runs to 12 residues. The germline gives CDR1 MGHDK, CDR2 SYGVNS. CDR3 DNA sequence: TGTGCCAGCAGTGAAGACAGGGGCGGGCAGTACTTC. Its protein product is CASSEDRGGQYF.

The V and J genes are TRBV3-1 (or the pseudogene TRBV3-2) and TRBJ2-7; 8 nucleotides line up with TRBD2. After removal of 4 bases from V and 6 bases from J, the junction contained 5 bases not matched to a gene. Germline CDR1 LGHDT, CDR2 YNNKEL (reference sequence). The CDR3 runs 13 residues. DNA of the CDR3: TGTGCCAGCAGCCGAGCGGGAGTGGGCGAGCAGTACTTC. This codes for CASSRAGVGEQYF.

The chain links TRBV12-3 or TRBV12-4 to TRBJ2-1; D is possibly TRBD2 (6 bases). Trimming pared 8 bases from V and 3 bases from J, leaving 8 bases between. The CDR3 has 12 amino acids. DNA of the CDR3: TGTGCCAGCCCCGGGAGCTACAATGAGCAGTTCTTC. Its protein is CASPGSYNEQFF.

This sequence joins TRBV5-1 and TRBJ2-7, with 9 bases identical to TRBD1. The V segment lost 3 bases and the J segment 4 bases; nucleotides outside the gene matches: 8. CDR1 is SGHRS, CDR2 YFSETQ, per germline. This CDR3 has 15 amino acids. CDR3 DNA sequence: TGCGCCAGCAGCTCGCAAGGACAGGGGTTTTACGAGCAGTACTTC. Amino acids: CASSSQGQGFYEQYF.

A single count supports this clone. V gene TRBV27 combines with J gene TRBJ1-4; TRBD1 matches at 7 bases. V lost 4 bases, J lost 4 bases, and 6 bases stayed unmatched. The CDR3 consists of 15 residues. Germline CDR1 reads MNHEY; CDR2 reads SMNVEV (reference sequence). This chain's CDR3 is CASSSGTAFNEKLFF. The CDR3 nucleotides read TGTGCCAGCAGTTCAGGGACAGCTTTTAATGAAAAACTGTTTTTT.

The chain's CDR3 is CASSEFDGVTDTQYF. Here the CDR3 DNA reads TGTGCCAGCAGTGAATTTGATGGAGTGACAGATACGCAGTATTTT. This chain joins TRBV25-1 and TRBJ2-3; no reliable D call. The CDR3 is 15 amino acids. CDR1 MGHDK and CDR2 SYGVNS come from the germline V gene. V lost 1 base to trimming and J lost 3 bases, with 11 bases between them.

This clone has more than one count but fewer than ten. V is TRBV27 and J is TRBJ2-1; TRBD2 is a possible D gene (5 bases). V was clipped by 5 bases and J by 8 bases, with 13 bases between them. Germline CDR1 and CDR2: MNHEY and SMNVEV (reference sequence). CDR3 size: 13 residues. CDR3 coding DNA: TGTGCCAGCAGTCCAACAATAGCGTATGAGCAGTTCTTC. Its translation is CASSPTIAYEQFF.

V gene TRBV27 combines with J gene TRBJ2-1; 10 bases map to TRBD1. The germline CDR1 and CDR2 sequences are MNHEY and SMNVEV (reference sequence). CDR3 length: 16 residues. The ends lost 3 bases at V and 7 bases at J; junction bases unmatched: 9. The CDR3 loop reads CASSFGGTGAINEQFF. The CDR3 nucleotides read TGTGCCAGCAGTTTTGGTGGGACAGGGGCAATTAATGAGCAGTTCTTC.

The gene calls are TRBV6-5 and TRBJ2-5; 12 positions agree with TRBD2. Unmatched junction bases numbered 8, after V lost 4 bases and J lost 5 bases. In germline, CDR1 is MNHEY, CDR2 SVGAGI. The CDR3 has 16 amino acids. CDR3 sequence reads: CASSWASGREGETQYF. The CDR3, as DNA: TGTGCCAGCAGTTGGGCTAGCGGGAGGGAAGGGGAGACCCAGTACTTC.

The gene calls are TRBV7-2 and TRBJ2-7, with a weak D call TRBD2 (5 bases). Germline values: CDR1 SGHTA, CDR2 FQGNSA. V shed 1 base and J shed 6 bases, with 10 bases lying between them. There are 13 residues in the CDR3. CDR3 sequence (DNA): TGTGCCAGCAGCTTAGGAGGCGGGCGCGAGCAGTACTTC. Translation: CASSLGGGREQYF. The whole variable domain, filled in from reference TRBV7-2 and TRBJ2-7, reads GAGVSQSPSNKVTEKGKDVELRCDPISGHTALYWYRQSLGQGLEFLIYFQGNSAPDKSGLPSDRFSAERTGGSVSTLTIQRTQQEDSAVYLCASSLGGGREQYFGPGTRLTVT.

CDR3 nucleotides: TGTGCCAGTAGTATTTCGAGCTCTGGGGCCAACGTCCTGACTTTC. Protein sequence: CASSISSSGANVLTF. The rearrangement uses TRBV19 and TRBJ2-6; D ambiguous. Germline V gene sequence: CDR1 LNHDA, CDR2 SQIVND (reference sequence). Trimming pared 3 bases from V and 0 bases from J, leaving 6 bases between. This CDR3 is 15 amino acids long.

The table lists this clone with a count of one. The V call is TRBV19, the J call TRBJ2-1; 10 positions agree with TRBD2. CDR1 and CDR2 (germline): LNHDA, SQIVND (reference sequence). V dropped 4 bases and J dropped 10; count of bases not matched to a gene: 16. This CDR3 contains 17 residues. Here the CDR3 DNA reads TGTGCCAGTAGTAGAGGAGGGGGGACTAGCGCGTATAGGGAGCAGTTCTTC. The encoded protein is CASSRGGGTSAYREQFF.

The rearrangement uses TRBV3-1 (or the pseudogene TRBV3-2) and TRBJ2-1; D is possibly TRBD1 (5 bases). The V end was cut by 3 bases, the J end by 9 bases, with 9 bases between. The germline V gene has CDR1 LGHDT and CDR2 YNNKEL (reference sequence). The CDR3 runs 12 residues. CDR3 DNA sequence: TGTGCCAGCAGCCACAGGGTAGGTGAGCAGTTCTTC. Its protein product is CASSHRVGEQFF.

V is TRBV7-3 and J is TRBJ2-1; a weak D match, TRBD2 (5 bases). The CDR3 extends over 13 amino acids. Germline CDR1 SGHTA, CDR2 FQGTGA. V lost 3 bases and J 9 bases, leaving 12 bases between the germline ends. CDR3 protein: CASSLSYEGEQFF. In DNA, the CDR3 is TGTGCCAGCAGCTTGAGTTACGAGGGTGAGCAGTTCTTC.

V gene TRBV15 combines with J gene TRBJ2-5; maybe TRBD2 (5 bases). V lost 0 bases and J lost 1, with 9 bases in between. This CDR3 region has 15 residues. Germline values: CDR1 LNHNV, CDR2 YYDKDF (reference sequence). CDR3 residues: CATSRDPGSQETQYF. DNA for the CDR3: TGTGCCACCAGCAGAGACCCGGGATCCCAAGAGACCCAGTACTTC.

In its sample, this clone was seen once. The chain recombines TRBV10-3 with TRBJ2-3; 7 nucleotides line up with TRBD2. CDR3 size: 15 residues. The junction had 2 bases not matched to a gene; V was cut back by 0 bases and J by 2 bases. CDR1 is ENHRY, CDR2 SYGVKD, per germline. CDR3 amino acids: CAISESSGATDTQYF. The CDR3 DNA reads as TGTGCCATCAGTGAGTCCAGCGGGGCCACAGATACGCAGTATTTT.

This rearrangement joins TRBV30 to TRBJ2-7; 10 nucleotides agree with TRBD2. Unmatched junction bases numbered 14, after V lost 2 bases and J lost 7 bases. CDR3 length equals 16 residues. Germline CDR1 reads GTSNPN; CDR2 reads SVGIG (reference sequence). CDR3 loop: CAWSRTSGMGSREQYF. CDR3 bases: TGTGCCTGGAGTCGGACTAGCGGAATGGGGTCTCGGGAGCAGTACTTC.

This chain uses TRBV6-5 with TRBJ2-7, with 8 nucleotides matching TRBD2. Germline CDR1 MNHEY, CDR2 SVGAGI. The length of the CDR3 is 15 residues. With 5 bases clipped from V and 6 bases from J, the junction kept 12 bases outside the gene matches. The CDR3 DNA is TGTGCCAGCAGTCCCGGGGGGGGCCACAAGGGCGAGCAGTACTTC. Amino acid sequence: CASSPGGGHKGEQYF.

V usage is TRBV5-3 and J usage is TRBJ2-7; weak D call: TRBD1 (6 bases). TRBV5-3 is an ORF, and what it does is uncertain. V was shortened by 0 bases and J by 2 bases, with 9 bases between the two germline ends. This CDR3 region has 14 residues. The CDR3 here is CARSLDRAAYEQYF. The CDR3 region has the DNA TGTGCCAGAAGCTTGGACAGGGCGGCCTACGAGCAGTACTTC.

The chain employs TRBV16 and TRBJ2-7; weak D call: TRBD1 (6 bases). Germline CDR1 and CDR2: KGHSY and FQNENV. This CDR3 has 15 amino acids. Trimming removed 0 bases at V and 6 bases at J, with 15 bases between. The CDR3 nucleotides are TGTGCCAGCAGCCAATCGGGGCAGGGGAGAGGCGAGCAGTACTTC. Protein: CASSQSGQGRGEQYF. Full variable domain (outside the CDR3, taken from reference TRBV16 and TRBJ2-7): GEEVAQTPKHLVRGEGQKAKLYCAPIKGHSYVFWYQQVLKNEFKFLISFQNENVFDETGMPKERFSAKCLPNSPCSLEIQATKLEDSAVYFCASSQSGQGRGEQYFGPGTRLTVT.

The chain links TRBV27 to TRBJ2-7; tentatively, D is TRBD1 (6 bases). Trimming stripped 6 bases from V and 2 bases from J, with 11 bases between. The germline V gene encodes CDR1 MNHEY and CDR2 SMNVEV (reference sequence). This CDR3 contains 13 residues. CDR3 sequence (DNA): TGTGCCAGCAGACTCTCAGGGGCCTACGAGCAGTACTTC. Amino acids: CASRLSGAYEQYF.